One TCR beta chain is described in this entry. This CDR3 region has 14 residues. V lost 6 bases, J lost 1 base, and 10 bases lay in between. Germline loops: CDR1 MNHEY, CDR2 SMNVEV (reference sequence). The sample is drawn from a study of cytomegalovirus exposure and HLA in healthy donors. Use of 60 Vbeta and 13 Jbeta primers characterized the PCR. Generated by immunoSEQ multiplex PCR, the TCRdb table keeps only in-frame clones and is missing some. The sample has around 170,000 clones, 82% seen once; the top ten hold 0.7% to 0.95%. The sequencing input was PBMCs. The receptor was derived from a woman under 30 in good health and CMV-seronegative. The genes are TRBV27 and TRBJ1-5; D might be TRBD1 (5 bases). The CDR3: CASSLSGSNQPQHF. The CDR3 DNA reads TGTGCCAGCAGCCTTTCAGGGAGCAATCAGCCCCAGCATTTT.